Ten or more counts support the clone carrying this T cell receptor (beta chain). Its matching antigen is unknown. The data are from a study of T cells in Graves' hyperthyroidism and ophthalmopathy. Background on the study: Before any treatment, at initial diagnosis, peripheral blood was collected. Study-level points and caveats: Most thyroid clonotypes expanded above 0.001 were also detected in blood.

Aged 18 to 65, the patients had hyperthyroidism that was newly diagnosed and had lasted under 2 months. For the diagnoses, clinical symptoms, serum thyroxine and TRAb, thyroid ultrasound and orbital computed tomography were used. Amplified TCR beta CDR3 regions derived from RNA transcripts. A set of HTBI primers served as the primers for a first-round RT-PCR of the TCR CDR3. TCRdb re-derived calls from the multiplex PCR reads in MiXCR, one entry per CDR3 protein. The sample lists under 350,000 distinct CDR3 sequences, roughly 23% seen once, with about 50% in the top ten. The CDR3 has 16 amino acids. The germline V gene has CDR1 MNHEY and CDR2 SMNVEV (reference sequence). Trimming cost V 3 bases and J 1 base, with 14 bases left between them.

The sample comprised blood. The receptor was isolated from a woman aged 50 to 60 with Graves' hyperthyroidism. This chain links TRBV27 with TRBJ2-3; the D is unclear. For the CDR3, the DNA is TGTGCCAGCAGTTTCTTTTCTCGGGTAGGCACAGATACGCAGTATTTT. Residues: CASSFFSRVGTDTQYF.